Following are 25 T cell receptor beta chains from one sample sequenced in a study. One entry per CDR3 protein, called by TCRdb with MiXCR from the RT-PCR reads. The sample holds around 700,000 distinct CDR3 sequences, 13% to 15% seen once. The sequenced sample consisted of memory CD4+ T cells from blood. Receptors originate from a female donor in good health, serving as a healthy control.

The chain recombines TRBV5-1 with TRBJ1-6, with D maybe TRBD1 (5 bases). The germline gives CDR1 SGHRS, CDR2 YFSETQ. The CDR3 runs 14 residues. The V end lost 5 bases, the J end lost 5 bases, and 11 bases lay between the germline ends. CDR3 DNA sequence: TGCGCCAGCAGGGGGGGGTACGATAATTCACCCCTCCACTTT. Translation gives CASRGGYDNSPLHF. The entire variable domain, with the rest obtained from reference TRBV5-1 and TRBJ1-6, is as follows: KAGVTQTPRYLIKTRGQQVTLSCSPISGHRSVSWYQQTPGQGLQFLFEYFSETQRNKGNFPGRFSGRQFSNSRSEMNVSTLELGDSALYLCASRGGYDNSPLHFGNGTRLTVT.

The V call is TRBV29-1, the J call TRBJ1-6; TRBD1 aligns across 7 bases. Germline V gives CDR1 SQVTM, CDR2 ANQGSEA. The length of the CDR3 is 11 residues. With V trimmed by 6 bases and J by 8 bases, 1 base remained unmatched. Here the CDR3 reads CSVGQDSPLHF. In DNA, the CDR3 is TGCAGCGTAGGACAGGATTCACCCCTCCACTTT. The full variable domain, completed using reference TRBV29-1 and TRBJ1-6, is SAVISQKPSRDICQRGTSLTIQCQVDSQVTMMFWYRQQPGQSLTLIATANQGSEATYESGFVIDKFPISRPNLTFSTLTVSNMSPEDSSIYLCSVGQDSPLHFGNGTRLTVT.

The chain is built from TRBV20-1 and TRBJ2-5; D possibly uses TRBD1 or TRBD2 (5 bases each). The germline V gene encodes CDR1 DFQATT and CDR2 SNEGSKA (reference sequence). The CDR3 consists of 14 residues. V lost 3 bases and J 4 bases, leaving 15 bases between the germline ends. The DNA for the CDR3 is TGCAGTGCTAGTAACTTTCCAGGGAGAGAGACCCAGTACTTC. Translation: CSASNFPGRETQYF.

This chain connects TRBV9 to TRBJ2-3; the D gene is possibly TRBD2 (5 bases). The germline CDR1 and CDR2 sequences are SGDLS and YYNGEE. The V gene lost 2 bases and the J gene lost 1 base, with 11 bases spanning the gap. CDR3 size: 15 residues. DNA for the CDR3: TGTGCCAGCAGCGTCGCGGGCGTGCGCACAGATACGCAGTATTTT. Translated, it gives CASSVAGVRTDTQYF.

This rearrangement joins TRBV2 to TRBJ2-7; weak D call: TRBD1 (6 bases). The CDR3 loop spans 13 amino acids. V dropped 10 bases and J dropped 3 bases, with 16 bases sitting between them. CDR1 is SNHLY, CDR2 FYNNEI, per germline. CDR3 DNA sequence: TGTGCCATTCAACAGGGTTTTGGCTACGAGCAGTACTTC. This translates into CAIQQGFGYEQYF.

The table lists this clonotype with many counts. The V gene is TRBV20-1, the J gene TRBJ1-5; D not resolved. Per the germline V gene, CDR1 is DFQATT and CDR2 is SNEGSKA (reference sequence). V shed 5 bases and J shed 1 base, with 18 bases lying between them. This CDR3 has 16 residues. This chain's CDR3 is CSAQTHPVRSNQPQHF. In DNA, the CDR3 is TGCAGTGCTCAGACCCACCCGGTAAGGAGCAATCAGCCCCAGCATTTT.

In this sample, this clonotype turned up many times. The genes are TRBV6-5 and TRBJ1-4; TRBD1 might be the D (5 bases). Trimming took 5 bases from V and 5 from J, leaving 12 bases between them. Per germline, CDR1 MNHEY and CDR2 SVGAGI. This CDR3 has 14 residues. Here the CDR3 DNA reads TGTGCCAGCAGTCTTAGTCGGGGGAATGAAAAACTGTTTTTT. This encodes CASSLSRGNEKLFF.

This clonotype was counted many times. This chain joins TRBV5-5 and TRBJ2-7; no clear D gene. The CDR3 is 14 amino acids. Trimming stripped 1 base from V and 2 bases from J, with 10 bases between. CDR1 is SGHKS and CDR2 is YYEKEE in the germline V gene (reference sequence). The CDR3 bases are TGTGCCAGCAGCTTGCTCTTGCAAACCTACGAGCAGTACTTC. Translating it yields CASSLLLQTYEQYF.

This clonotype was seen only a few times. This chain links TRBV7-3 with TRBJ2-7, with D perhaps TRBD2 (6 bases). The CDR3 has 16 amino acids. Trimming took 4 bases from V and 4 from J, leaving 20 bases between them. CDR1 and CDR2 (germline): SGHTA, FQGTGA. The CDR3 is CASSWRLVLGFYEQYF. DNA for the CDR3: TGTGCCAGCAGCTGGAGACTAGTCCTTGGGTTTTACGAGCAGTACTTC.

This clonotype has a count of ten or more. The V call is TRBV20-1, the J call TRBJ1-4, with a weak D call TRBD1 (5 bases). CDR3 length: 11 amino acids. CDR1 DFQATT and CDR2 SNEGSKA come from the germline V gene (reference sequence). The V and J ends lost 6 bases and 7 bases respectively, with 9 bases between them. CDR3 sequence reads: CSATDSEKLFF. The DNA for the CDR3 is TGCAGTGCAACCGACAGTGAAAAACTGTTTTTT.

V and J are TRBV2 and TRBJ2-3; D unclear. This CDR3 is built from 15 residues. The germline V gene has CDR1 SNHLY and CDR2 FYNNEI. The V end lost 7 bases, the J end lost 0 bases, and 14 bases lay between the germline ends. In nucleotides, the CDR3 is TGTGCCAGCAACTATAGGGAACCTAGCACAGATACGCAGTATTTT. It codes for CASNYREPSTDTQYF.

On this clonotype itself: Possible read error: a much larger clone is one base away. This chain connects TRBV10-3 to TRBJ2-1, with D unresolved. This CDR3 region has 11 residues. CDR1 and CDR2 (germline): ENHRY, SYGVKD. For the CDR3, the DNA is TGTGCGACATTCTCCTACAATGAGCAGTTCTTC. It is translated as CATFSYNEQFF.

The genes are TRBV11-2 and TRBJ2-5; D is possibly TRBD1 (6 bases). CDR1 and CDR2 (germline): SGHAT, FQNNGV. The CDR3 covers 13 residues. V was cut by 4 bases and J by 13 bases, with 19 bases left in between. The CDR3 bases are TGTGCCAGCAGCTCAGATGATGGGACAAAGGGGTACTTC. It yields the protein CASSSDDGTKGYF.

This clonotype has just a few counts. The genes are TRBV5-1 and TRBJ2-6; 7 nucleotides match TRBD1. With V trimmed by 4 bases and J by 0 bases, 7 bases remained unmatched. Germline V gene sequence: CDR1 SGHRS, CDR2 YFSETQ. This CDR3 spans 17 amino acids. The CDR3 is CASSPSGTDSGANVLTF. In DNA form, the CDR3 reads TGCGCCAGCAGCCCCTCCGGGACAGACTCTGGGGCCAACGTCCTGACTTTC.

This clonotype was picked up many times. The rearrangement joins TRBV5-1 to TRBJ1-5, with a tentative D call TRBD1 (6 bases). V was pared by 4 bases and J by 2 bases, with 10 bases between. The CDR3 is made up of 14 amino acids. CDR1 and CDR2 from the germline V gene are SGHRS and YFSETQ. The CDR3 loop reads CASSVGAGNQPQHF. The CDR3, as DNA: TGCGCCAGCAGCGTGGGGGCCGGCAATCAGCCCCAGCATTTT.

This clonotype was seen many times. V gene TRBV7-2 combines with J gene TRBJ2-5; D possibly corresponds to TRBD2 (6 bases). V shed 2 bases and J shed 2 bases, with 12 bases lying between them. This CDR3 region has 15 residues. The germline CDR1 and CDR2 sequences are SGHTA and FQGNSA. For the CDR3, the DNA is TGTGCCAGCAGCTTAATAGCGGCACCTCAAGAGACCCAGTACTTC. This encodes CASSLIAAPQETQYF.

This clonotype came up a few times. V gene TRBV6-2 or TRBV6-3 combines with J gene TRBJ1-1, with D perhaps matching TRBD1 (5 bases). The germline CDR1 and CDR2 sequences are MNHEY and SVGEGT. V was cut by 1 base and J by 11 bases, with 11 bases left in between. The CDR3 loop spans 12 amino acids. The CDR3 sequence: CASSYWGSAAFF. The CDR3 DNA reads as TGTGCCAGCAGTTACTGGGGGTCTGCGGCTTTCTTT.

This clonotype turned up a few times. The chain couples TRBV7-2 to TRBJ2-7; D is unresolved. The CDR3 has 14 amino acids. Per the germline V gene, CDR1 is SGHTA and CDR2 is FQGNSA. Trimming shortened V by 3 bases and J by 6 bases, and 15 bases separated the two germline ends. The CDR3 reads CASSFGPASGEQYF. CDR3 nucleotides: TGTGCCAGCAGCTTCGGGCCGGCCTCCGGCGAGCAGTACTTC.

Concerning this clonotype itself: A much bigger clone sits one base away, suggesting this may be a read error. The chain employs TRBV4-1 and TRBJ2-4, with 9 bases that match TRBD1. The V gene end was trimmed by 3 bases and the J gene end by 4 bases; junction bases not matched to a gene: 4. CDR3 size: 15 residues. CDR1 is MGHRA, CDR2 YSYEKL, per germline. CDR3 loop: CASSHGQGMKNIQYF. CDR3 coding DNA: TGCGCCAGCAGCCATGGACAGGGGATGAAAAACATTCAGTACTTC.

The chain is built from TRBV20-1 and TRBJ2-3; no clear D gene. Trimming pared 3 bases from V and 2 bases from J, leaving 12 bases between. Germline values: CDR1 DFQATT, CDR2 SNEGSKA (reference sequence). This CDR3 spans 14 amino acids. The CDR3 DNA reads as TGCAGTGCTAGGGAGCAGCCCGTCACAGATACGCAGTATTTT. Amino acids: CSAREQPVTDTQYF.

This rearrangement joins TRBV5-1 to TRBJ2-2; D is unclear. The CDR3 consists of 13 residues. The germline V and J ends were trimmed by 4 bases and 7 bases, with 11 bases remaining between them. Germline V lookup: CDR1 SGHRS, CDR2 YFSETQ. The CDR3 reads CASSLGWGGELFF. The CDR3 nucleotides read TGCGCCAGCAGCCTGGGATGGGGCGGGGAGCTGTTTTTT.

This chain uses TRBV12-3 or TRBV12-4 with TRBJ1-6; perhaps TRBD1 as D (6 bases). With 5 bases removed from V and 7 bases from J, the gap between germline ends came to 9 bases. This CDR3 spans 13 amino acids. CDR3 in amino acids: CASSPDRNSPLHF. CDR3 sequence (DNA): TGTGCCAGCAGTCCCGACAGGAATTCACCCCTCCACTTT.

This sequence joins TRBV7-9 and TRBJ2-1, with 12 bases identical to TRBD2. This CDR3 has 18 amino acids. CDR1 and CDR2 from the germline V gene are SEHNR and FQNEAQ (reference sequence). The trim removed 6 bases at V and 15 bases at J, leaving 24 bases unmatched. The CDR3 loop is CASRLDRQNVLAGGLGFF. CDR3 sequence (DNA): TGTGCCAGCAGACTGGACAGGCAAAACGTACTAGCGGGAGGCCTCGGGTTCTTC.

This clonotype has a count of ten or more. The chain employs TRBV6-5 and TRBJ1-4; D is uncertain. Germline CDR1 is MNHEY and CDR2 is SVGAGI. The CDR3 is 14 amino acids. Trimming took 2 bases from V and 8 from J, leaving 12 bases between them. The DNA of the CDR3 is TGTGCCAGCAGTTACGGTCAGCCGGGCGAAAAACTGTTTTTT. Encoded protein: CASSYGQPGEKLFF.

This clonotype was seen many times. V gene TRBV5-8 combines with J gene TRBJ1-1; 9 bases line up with TRBD1. This CDR3 is built from 13 residues. Trimming removed 4 bases from V and 11 bases from J; junction bases left unmatched: 9. The germline V gene encodes CDR1 SGHTS and CDR2 YDEGEE. CDR3 residues: CASSITRDRDAFF. The CDR3 coding sequence is TGTGCCAGCAGCATCACACGGGACAGGGATGCTTTCTTT.